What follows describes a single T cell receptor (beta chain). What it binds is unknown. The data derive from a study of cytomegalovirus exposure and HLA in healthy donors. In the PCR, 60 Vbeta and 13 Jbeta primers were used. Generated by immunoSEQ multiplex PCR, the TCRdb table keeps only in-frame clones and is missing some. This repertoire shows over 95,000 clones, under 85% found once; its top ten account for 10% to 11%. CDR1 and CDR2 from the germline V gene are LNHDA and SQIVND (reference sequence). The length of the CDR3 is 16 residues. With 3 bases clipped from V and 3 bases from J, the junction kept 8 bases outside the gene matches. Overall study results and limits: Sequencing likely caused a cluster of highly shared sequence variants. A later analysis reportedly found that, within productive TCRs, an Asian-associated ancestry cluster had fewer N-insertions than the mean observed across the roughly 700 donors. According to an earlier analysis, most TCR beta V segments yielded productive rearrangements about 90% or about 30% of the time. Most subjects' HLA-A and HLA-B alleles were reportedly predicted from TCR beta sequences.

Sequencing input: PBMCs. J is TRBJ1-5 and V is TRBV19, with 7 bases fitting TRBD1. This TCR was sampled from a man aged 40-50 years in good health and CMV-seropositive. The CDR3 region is CASSIRGQLNNQPQHF. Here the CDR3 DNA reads TGTGCCAGTAGTATTCGGGGACAGCTAAACAATCAGCCCCAGCATTTT.